The T cell receptor beta chain under discussion was sequenced for a study of T cell repertoires in cytomegalovirus infection. Study background: Recently described HLA-C-restricted plus well-studied HLA-B-restricted CMV epitopes were used. Indications of both CMV infection and matching HLA type were provided by public TCR beta signatures.

TCRdb itself ran the reads through MiXCR, one entry per CDR3 protein. The data hold 650,000 to 900,000 distinct CDR3 sequences, with roughly 33% observed a single time. Regarding this clonotype: What it recognizes is unknown.

This material consisted of cultured CD8+ T cells from PBMCs, taken from culture after CMV antigen stimulation. The source of this sequence is a human donor in good health (CMV status not recorded). Some clones in this sample may be carry-over from other donors' samples.

The CDR3 bases are TGTGCCAGCAGTTACTCGTGGACGGGGACGCAGTATTTT. Translating it yields CASSYSWTGTQYF. V gene TRBV6-2 or TRBV6-3 combines with J gene TRBJ2-3; maybe TRBD2 (5 bases). The CDR3 extends over 13 amino acids. Germline CDR1 is MNHEY and CDR2 is SVGEGT. The V end lost 0 bases, the J end lost 9 bases, and 10 bases lay between the germline ends.